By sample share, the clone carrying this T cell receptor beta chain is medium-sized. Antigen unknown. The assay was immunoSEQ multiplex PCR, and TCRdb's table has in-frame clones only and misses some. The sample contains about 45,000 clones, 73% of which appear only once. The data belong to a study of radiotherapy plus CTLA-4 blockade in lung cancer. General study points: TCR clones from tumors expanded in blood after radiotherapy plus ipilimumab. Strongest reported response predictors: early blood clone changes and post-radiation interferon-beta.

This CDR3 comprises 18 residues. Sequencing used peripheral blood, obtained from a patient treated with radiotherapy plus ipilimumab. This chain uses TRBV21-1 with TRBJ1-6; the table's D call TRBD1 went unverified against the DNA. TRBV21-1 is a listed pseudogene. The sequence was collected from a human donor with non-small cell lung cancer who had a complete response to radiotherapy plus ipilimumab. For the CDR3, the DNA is TGTGCCAGCAGCGACGAGGGACAGGGGAAATCCTATAATTCACCCCTCCACTTT. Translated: CASSDEGQGKSYNSPLHF.